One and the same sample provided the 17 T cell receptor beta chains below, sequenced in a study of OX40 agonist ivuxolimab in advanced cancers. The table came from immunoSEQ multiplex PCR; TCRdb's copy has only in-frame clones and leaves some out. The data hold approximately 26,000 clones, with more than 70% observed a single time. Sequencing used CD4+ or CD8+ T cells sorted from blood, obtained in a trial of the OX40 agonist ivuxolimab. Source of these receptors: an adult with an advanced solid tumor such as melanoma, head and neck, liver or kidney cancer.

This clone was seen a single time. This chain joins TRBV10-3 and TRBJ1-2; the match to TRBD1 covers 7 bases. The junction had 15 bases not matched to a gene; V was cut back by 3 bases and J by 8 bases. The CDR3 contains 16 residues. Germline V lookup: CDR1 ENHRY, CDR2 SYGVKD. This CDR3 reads CAISESRDSPREGYTF. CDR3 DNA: TGTGCCATCAGTGAATCCCGGGACAGTCCGAGGGAGGGCTACACCTTC.

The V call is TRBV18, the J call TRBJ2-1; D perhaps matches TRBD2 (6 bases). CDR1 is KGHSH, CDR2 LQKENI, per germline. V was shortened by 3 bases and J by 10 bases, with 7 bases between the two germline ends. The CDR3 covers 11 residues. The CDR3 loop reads CASSPAGEQFF. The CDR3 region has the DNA TGTGCCAGCTCACCTGCGGGAGAGCAGTTCTTC.

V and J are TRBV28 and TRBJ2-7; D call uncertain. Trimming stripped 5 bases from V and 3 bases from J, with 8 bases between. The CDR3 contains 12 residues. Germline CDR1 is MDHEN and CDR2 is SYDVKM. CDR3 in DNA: TGTGCCAGCAGTCTGGCCGGCTACGAGCAGTACTTC. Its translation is CASSLAGYEQYF. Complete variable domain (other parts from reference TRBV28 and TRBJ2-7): DVKVTQSSRYLVKRTGEKVFLECVQDMDHENMFWYRQDPGLGLRLIYFSYDVKMKEKGDIPEGYSVSREKKERFSLILESASTNQTSMYLCASSLAGYEQYFGPGTRLTVT.

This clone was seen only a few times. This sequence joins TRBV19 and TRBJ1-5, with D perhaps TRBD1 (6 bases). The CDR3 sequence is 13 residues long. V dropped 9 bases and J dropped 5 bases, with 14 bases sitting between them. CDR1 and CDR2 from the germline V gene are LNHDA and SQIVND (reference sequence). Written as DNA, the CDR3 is TGTGCCAGCAGGACAGCGACAGATCAGCCCCAGCATTTT. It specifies CASRTATDQPQHF.

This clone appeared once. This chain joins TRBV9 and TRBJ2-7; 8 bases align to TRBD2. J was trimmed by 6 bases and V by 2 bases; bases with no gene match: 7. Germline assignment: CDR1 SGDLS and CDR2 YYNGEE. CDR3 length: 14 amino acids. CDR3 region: CASSVGAGVGEQYF. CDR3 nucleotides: TGTGCCAGCAGCGTTGGAGCGGGAGTAGGCGAGCAGTACTTC.

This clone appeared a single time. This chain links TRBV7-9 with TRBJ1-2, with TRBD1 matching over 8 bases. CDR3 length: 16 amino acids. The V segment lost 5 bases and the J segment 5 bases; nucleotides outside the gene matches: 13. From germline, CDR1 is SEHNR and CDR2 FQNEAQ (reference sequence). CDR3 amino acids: CASSLTTGEAEYGYTF. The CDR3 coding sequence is TGTGCCAGCAGCCTAACGACAGGGGAGGCTGAGTATGGCTACACCTTC.

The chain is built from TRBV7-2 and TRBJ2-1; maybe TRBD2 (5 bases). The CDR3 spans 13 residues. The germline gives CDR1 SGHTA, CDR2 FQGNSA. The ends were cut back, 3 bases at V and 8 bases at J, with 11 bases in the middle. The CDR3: CASSLVGVDEQFF. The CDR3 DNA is TGTGCCAGCAGCTTGGTCGGGGTTGATGAGCAGTTCTTC. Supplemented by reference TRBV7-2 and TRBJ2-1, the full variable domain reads GAGVSQSPSNKVTEKGKDVELRCDPISGHTALYWYRQSLGQGLEFLIYFQGNSAPDKSGLPSDRFSAERTGGSVSTLTIQRTQQEDSAVYLCASSLVGVDEQFFGPGTRLTVL.

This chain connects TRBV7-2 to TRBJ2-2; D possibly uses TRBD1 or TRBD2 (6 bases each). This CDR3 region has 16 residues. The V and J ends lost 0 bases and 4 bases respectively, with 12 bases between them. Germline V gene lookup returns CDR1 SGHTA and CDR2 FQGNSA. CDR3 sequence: CASSLAPGAPTGELFF. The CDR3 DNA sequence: TGTGCCAGCAGCTTAGCCCCGGGGGCTCCCACCGGGGAGCTGTTTTTT.

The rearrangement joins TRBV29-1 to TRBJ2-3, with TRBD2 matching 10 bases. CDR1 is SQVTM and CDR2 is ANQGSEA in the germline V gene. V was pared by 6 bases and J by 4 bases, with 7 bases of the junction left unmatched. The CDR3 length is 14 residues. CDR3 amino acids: CSVEGLAFADTQYF. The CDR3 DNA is TGCAGCGTAGAGGGACTAGCGTTCGCAGATACGCAGTATTTT.

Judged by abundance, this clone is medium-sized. CDR3 DNA: TGTGCCAGTACCCCGGTAGGGGGGGGCGAGCAGTACTTC. As protein: CASTPVGGGEQYF. This chain uses TRBV19 with TRBJ2-7, with a tentative D call TRBD2 (7 bases). The V and J ends lost 7 bases and 6 bases respectively, with 16 bases between them. The CDR3 has 13 residues. The germline V gene has CDR1 LNHDA and CDR2 SQIVND (reference sequence).

CDR3 bases: TGTGCCAGCCGCTACCGGGACAGAGGCTACGAGCAGTACTTC. It specifies CASRYRDRGYEQYF. The rearrangement links TRBV2 to TRBJ2-7, with 7 bases fitting TRBD1. Germline CDR1 is SNHLY and CDR2 is FYNNEI. The V segment lost 8 bases and the J segment 3 bases; nucleotides outside the gene matches: 10. The CDR3 covers 14 residues.

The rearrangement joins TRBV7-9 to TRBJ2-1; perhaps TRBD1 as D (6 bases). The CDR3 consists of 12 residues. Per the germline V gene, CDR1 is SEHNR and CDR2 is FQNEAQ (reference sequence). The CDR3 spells CGGLDLYNEQFF. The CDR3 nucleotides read TGTGGGGGGCTGGACCTATACAATGAGCAGTTCTTC.

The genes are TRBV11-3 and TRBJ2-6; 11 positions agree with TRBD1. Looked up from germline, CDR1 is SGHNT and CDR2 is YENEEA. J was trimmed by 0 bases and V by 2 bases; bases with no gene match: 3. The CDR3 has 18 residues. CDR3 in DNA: TGTGCCAGCAGCTTATCCGGGACAGGGGGCTCTGGGGCCAACGTCCTGACTTTC. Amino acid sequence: CASSLSGTGGSGANVLTF.

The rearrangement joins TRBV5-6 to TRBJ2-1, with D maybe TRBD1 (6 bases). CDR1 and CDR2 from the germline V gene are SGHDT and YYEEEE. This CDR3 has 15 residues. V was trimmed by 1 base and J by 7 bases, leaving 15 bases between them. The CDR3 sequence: CASSLNPGDINEQFF. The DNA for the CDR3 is TGTGCCAGCAGCTTGAATCCAGGGGATATTAATGAGCAGTTCTTC. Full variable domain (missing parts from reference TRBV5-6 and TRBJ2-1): DAGVTQSPTHLIKTRGQQVTLRCSPKSGHDTVSWYQQALGQGPQFIFQYYEEEERQRGNFPDRFSGHQFPNYSSELNVNALLLGDSALYLCASSLNPGDINEQFFGPGTRLTVL.

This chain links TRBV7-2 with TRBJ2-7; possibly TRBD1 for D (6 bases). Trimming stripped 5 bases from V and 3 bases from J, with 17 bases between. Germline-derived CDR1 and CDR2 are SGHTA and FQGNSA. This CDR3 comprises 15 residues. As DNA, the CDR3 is TGTGCCAGCAGCCGAGACACAGGGCGCAACTACGAGCAGTACTTC. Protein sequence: CASSRDTGRNYEQYF. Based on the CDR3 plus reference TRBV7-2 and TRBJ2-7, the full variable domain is GAGVSQSPSNKVTEKGKDVELRCDPISGHTALYWYRQSLGQGLEFLIYFQGNSAPDKSGLPSDRFSAERTGGSVSTLTIQRTQQEDSAVYLCASSRDTGRNYEQYFGPGTRLTVT.

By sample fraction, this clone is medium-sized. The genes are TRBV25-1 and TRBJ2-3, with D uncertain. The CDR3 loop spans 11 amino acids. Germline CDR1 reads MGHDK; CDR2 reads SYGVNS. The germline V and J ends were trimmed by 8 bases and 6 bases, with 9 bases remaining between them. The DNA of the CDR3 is TGTGCCAGCGCAGCCGGGGATACGCAGTATTTT. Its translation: CASAAGDTQYF.

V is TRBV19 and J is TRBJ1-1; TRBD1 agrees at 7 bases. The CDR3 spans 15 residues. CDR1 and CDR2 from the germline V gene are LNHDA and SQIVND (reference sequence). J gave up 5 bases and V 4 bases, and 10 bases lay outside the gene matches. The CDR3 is CASSSPRGSGTEAFF. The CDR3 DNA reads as TGTGCCAGTAGTAGCCCCAGGGGGTCGGGGACTGAAGCTTTCTTT.